This T cell receptor (beta chain) came from a study of T cell repertoires in cytomegalovirus infection. This clonotype has more than one count but fewer than ten. Antigen specificity is unknown. The V gene's germline CDR1 is MNHNS and CDR2 SASEGT. The CDR3 is 15 residues long. Trimming pared 7 bases from V and 0 bases from J, leaving 12 bases between. TCRdb itself ran the reads through MiXCR, one entry per CDR3 protein. This table holds about 830,000 distinct CDR3 sequences, roughly 33% found once. The chain employs TRBV6-1 and TRBJ1-4; D not resolved. Specimen: cultured CD8+ T cells from PBMCs, collected from culture after CMV antigen stimulation. The receptor was derived from a human donor in good health (CMV status not recorded). Some clones in this sample may be carry-over from other donors' samples. CDR3 sequence reads: CASTERRSTNEKLFF. DNA of the CDR3: TGTGCCAGCACCGAGCGGCGGTCAACTAATGAAAAACTGTTTTTT.